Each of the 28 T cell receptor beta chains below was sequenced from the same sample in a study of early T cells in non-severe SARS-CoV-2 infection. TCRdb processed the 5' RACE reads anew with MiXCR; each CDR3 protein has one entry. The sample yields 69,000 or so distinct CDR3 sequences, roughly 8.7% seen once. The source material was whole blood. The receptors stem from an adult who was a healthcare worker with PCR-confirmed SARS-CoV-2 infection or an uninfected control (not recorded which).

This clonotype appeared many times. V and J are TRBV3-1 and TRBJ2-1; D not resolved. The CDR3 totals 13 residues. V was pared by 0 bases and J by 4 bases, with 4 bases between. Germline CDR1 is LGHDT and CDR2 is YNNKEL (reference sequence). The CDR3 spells CASSQDLYNEQFF. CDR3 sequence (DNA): TGTGCCAGCAGCCAAGACCTATACAATGAGCAGTTCTTC.

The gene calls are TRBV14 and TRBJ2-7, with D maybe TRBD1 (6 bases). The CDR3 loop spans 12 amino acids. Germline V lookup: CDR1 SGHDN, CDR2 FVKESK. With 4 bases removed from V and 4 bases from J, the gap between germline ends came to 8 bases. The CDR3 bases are TGTGCCAGCAGCCTGACAGGTTACGAGCAGTACTTC. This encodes CASSLTGYEQYF.

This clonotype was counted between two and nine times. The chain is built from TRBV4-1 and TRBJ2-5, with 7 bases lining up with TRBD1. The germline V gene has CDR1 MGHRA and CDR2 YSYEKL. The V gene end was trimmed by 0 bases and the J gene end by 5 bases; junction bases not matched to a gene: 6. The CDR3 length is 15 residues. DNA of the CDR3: TGCGCCAGCAGCCAAGAGAGGGGGCGCAGGGAGACCCAGTACTTC. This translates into CASSQERGRRETQYF.

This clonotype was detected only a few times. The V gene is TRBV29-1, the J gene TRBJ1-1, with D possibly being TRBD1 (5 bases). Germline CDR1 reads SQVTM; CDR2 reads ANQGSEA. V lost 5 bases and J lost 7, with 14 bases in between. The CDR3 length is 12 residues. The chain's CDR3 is CSVLMSGIEAFF. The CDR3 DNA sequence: TGCAGCGTTCTTATGTCAGGGATTGAAGCTTTCTTT.

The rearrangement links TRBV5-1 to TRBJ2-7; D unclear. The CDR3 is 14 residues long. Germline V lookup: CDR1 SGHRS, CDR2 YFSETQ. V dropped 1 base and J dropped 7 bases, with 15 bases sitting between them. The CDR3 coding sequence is TGCGCCAGCAGCTTGAACAGCCGCATAGGAGAGCAGTACTTC. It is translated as CASSLNSRIGEQYF.

CDR3 sequence: CASSVEGNTEAFF. The CDR3 coding sequence is TGTGCCAGCAGCGTAGAAGGAAACACTGAAGCTTTCTTT. The rearrangement joins TRBV9 to TRBJ1-1; D is ambiguous. This CDR3 is 13 amino acids long. From germline, CDR1 is SGDLS and CDR2 YYNGEE. V lost 0 bases to trimming and J lost 2 bases, with 5 bases between them.

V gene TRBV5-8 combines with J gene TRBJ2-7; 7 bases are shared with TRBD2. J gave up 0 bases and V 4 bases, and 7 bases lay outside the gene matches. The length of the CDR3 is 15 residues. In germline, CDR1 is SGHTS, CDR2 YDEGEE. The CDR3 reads CASSRDYQSSYEQYF. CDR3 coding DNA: TGTGCCAGCAGCCGGGACTACCAGAGCTCCTACGAGCAGTACTTC. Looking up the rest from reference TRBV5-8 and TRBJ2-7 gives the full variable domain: EAGVTQSPTHLIKTRGQQATLRCSPISGHTSVYWYQQALGLGLQFLLWYDEGEERNRGNFPPRFSGRQFPNYSSELNVNALELEDSALYLCASSRDYQSSYEQYFGPGTRLTVT.

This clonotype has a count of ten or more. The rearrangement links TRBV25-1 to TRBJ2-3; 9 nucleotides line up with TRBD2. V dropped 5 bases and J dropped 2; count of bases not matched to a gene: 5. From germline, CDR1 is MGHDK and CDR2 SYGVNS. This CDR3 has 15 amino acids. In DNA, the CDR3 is TGTGCCAGCAGTCTGCTAGCGGGATTCACAGATACGCAGTATTTT. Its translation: CASSLLAGFTDTQYF.

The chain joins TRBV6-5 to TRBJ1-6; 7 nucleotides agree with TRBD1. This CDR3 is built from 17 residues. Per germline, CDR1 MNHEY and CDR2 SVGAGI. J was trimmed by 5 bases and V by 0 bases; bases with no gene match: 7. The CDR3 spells CASSYSFSGGDNSPLHF. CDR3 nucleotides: TGTGCCAGCAGTTACTCCTTTTCAGGGGGGGATAATTCACCCCTCCACTTT.

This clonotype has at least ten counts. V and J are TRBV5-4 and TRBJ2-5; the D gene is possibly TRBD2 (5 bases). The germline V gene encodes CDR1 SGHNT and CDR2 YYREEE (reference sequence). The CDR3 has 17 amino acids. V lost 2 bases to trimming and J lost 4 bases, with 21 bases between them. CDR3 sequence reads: CASSFGRSSALRETQYF. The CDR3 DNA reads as TGTGCCAGCAGCTTTGGGAGATCGTCCGCGTTGCGAGAGACCCAGTACTTC.

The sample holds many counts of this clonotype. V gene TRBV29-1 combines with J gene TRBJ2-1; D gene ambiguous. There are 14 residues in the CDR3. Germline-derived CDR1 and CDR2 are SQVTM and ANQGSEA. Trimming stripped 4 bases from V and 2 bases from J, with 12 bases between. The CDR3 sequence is CSVVEDGPYNEQFF. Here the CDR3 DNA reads TGCAGCGTTGTCGAGGACGGGCCCTACAATGAGCAGTTCTTC.

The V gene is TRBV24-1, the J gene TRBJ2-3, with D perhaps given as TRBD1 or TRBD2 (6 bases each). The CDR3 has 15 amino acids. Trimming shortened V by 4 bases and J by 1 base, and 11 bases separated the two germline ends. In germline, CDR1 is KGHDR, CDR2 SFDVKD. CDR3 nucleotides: TGTGCCACCAGTGAGGCAGGGGAGGGCACAGATACGCAGTATTTT. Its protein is CATSEAGEGTDTQYF.

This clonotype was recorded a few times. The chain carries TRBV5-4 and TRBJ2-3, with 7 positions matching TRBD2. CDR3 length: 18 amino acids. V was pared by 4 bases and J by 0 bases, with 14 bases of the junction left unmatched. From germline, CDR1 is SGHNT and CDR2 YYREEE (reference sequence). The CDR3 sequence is CASSPDPASGTSTDTQYF. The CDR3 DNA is TGTGCCAGCAGCCCGGATCCAGCTAGCGGAACTAGCACAGATACGCAGTATTTT.

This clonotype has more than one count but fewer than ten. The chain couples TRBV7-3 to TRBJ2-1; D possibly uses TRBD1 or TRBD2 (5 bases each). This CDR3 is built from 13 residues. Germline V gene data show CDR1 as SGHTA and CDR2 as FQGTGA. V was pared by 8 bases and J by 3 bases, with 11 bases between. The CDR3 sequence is CASGTDSYNEQFF. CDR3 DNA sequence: TGTGCCAGCGGGACCGACAGCTACAATGAGCAGTTCTTC.

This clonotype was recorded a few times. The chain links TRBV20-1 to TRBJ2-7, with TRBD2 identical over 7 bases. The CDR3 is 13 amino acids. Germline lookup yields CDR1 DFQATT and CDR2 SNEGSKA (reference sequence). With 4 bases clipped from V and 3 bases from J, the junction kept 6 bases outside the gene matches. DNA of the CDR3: TGCAGTGCTAAGCGGGGCAGCGACTACGAGCAGTACTTC. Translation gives CSAKRGSDYEQYF.

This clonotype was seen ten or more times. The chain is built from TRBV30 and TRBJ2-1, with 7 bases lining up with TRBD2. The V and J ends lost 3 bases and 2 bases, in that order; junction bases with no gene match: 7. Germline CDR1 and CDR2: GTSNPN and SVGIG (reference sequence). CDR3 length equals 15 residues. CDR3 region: CAWSSGLAAYNEQFF. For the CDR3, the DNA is TGTGCCTGGAGCTCAGGGCTAGCGGCCTACAATGAGCAGTTCTTC.

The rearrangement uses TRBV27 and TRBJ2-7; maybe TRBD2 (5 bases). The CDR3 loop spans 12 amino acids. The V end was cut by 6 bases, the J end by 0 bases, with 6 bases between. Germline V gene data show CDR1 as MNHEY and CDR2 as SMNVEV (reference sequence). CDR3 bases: TGTGCCAGCAGCACTAGCTCCTACGAGCAGTACTTC. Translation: CASSTSSYEQYF.

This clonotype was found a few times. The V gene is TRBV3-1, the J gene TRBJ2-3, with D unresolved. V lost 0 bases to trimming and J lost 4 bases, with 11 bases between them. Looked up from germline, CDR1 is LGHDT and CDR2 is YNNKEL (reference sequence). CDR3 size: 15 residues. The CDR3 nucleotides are TGTGCCAGCAGCCAAGATCTAGGGTGGGCAGATACGCAGTATTTT. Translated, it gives CASSQDLGWADTQYF.

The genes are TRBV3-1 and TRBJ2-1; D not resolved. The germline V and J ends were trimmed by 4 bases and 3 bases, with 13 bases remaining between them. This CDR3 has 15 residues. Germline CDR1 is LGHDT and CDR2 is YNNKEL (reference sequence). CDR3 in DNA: TGTGCCAGCAGCCTAGGACGCGGATTCTACAATGAGCAGTTCTTC. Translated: CASSLGRGFYNEQFF.

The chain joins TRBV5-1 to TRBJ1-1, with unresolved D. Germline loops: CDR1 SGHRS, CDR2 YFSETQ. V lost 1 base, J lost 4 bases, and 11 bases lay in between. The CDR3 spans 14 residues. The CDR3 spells CASSLFGESTEAFF. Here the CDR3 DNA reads TGCGCCAGCAGCTTGTTCGGGGAGAGCACTGAAGCTTTCTTT.

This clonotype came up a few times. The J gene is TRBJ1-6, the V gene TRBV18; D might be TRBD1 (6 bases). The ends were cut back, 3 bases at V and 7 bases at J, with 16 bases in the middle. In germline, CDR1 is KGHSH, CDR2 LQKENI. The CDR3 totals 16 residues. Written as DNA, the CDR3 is TGTGCCAGCTCACCTCTCGGACAGAGGCAAAATTCACCCCTCCACTTT. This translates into CASSPLGQRQNSPLHF. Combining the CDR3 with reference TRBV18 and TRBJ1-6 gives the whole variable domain NAGVMQNPRHLVRRRGQEARLRCSPMKGHSHVYWYRQLPEEGLKFMVYLQKENIIDESGMPKERFSAEFPKEGPSILRIQQVVRGDSAAYFCASSPLGQRQNSPLHFGNGTRLTVT.

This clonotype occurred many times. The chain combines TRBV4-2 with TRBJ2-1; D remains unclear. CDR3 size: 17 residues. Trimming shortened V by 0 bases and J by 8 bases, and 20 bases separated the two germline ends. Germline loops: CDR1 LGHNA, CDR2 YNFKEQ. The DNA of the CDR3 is TGTGCCAGCAGCCAAGAGAGTGGAGCGATCCCCCAATATGAGCAGTTCTTC. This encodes CASSQESGAIPQYEQFF.

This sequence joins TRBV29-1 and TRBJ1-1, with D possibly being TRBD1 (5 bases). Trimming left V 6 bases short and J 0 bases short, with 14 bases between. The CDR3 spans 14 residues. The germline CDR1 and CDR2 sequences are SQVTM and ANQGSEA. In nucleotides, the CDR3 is TGCAGCGTCCCTATGGGGGAGTTGAACACTGAAGCTTTCTTT. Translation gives CSVPMGELNTEAFF.

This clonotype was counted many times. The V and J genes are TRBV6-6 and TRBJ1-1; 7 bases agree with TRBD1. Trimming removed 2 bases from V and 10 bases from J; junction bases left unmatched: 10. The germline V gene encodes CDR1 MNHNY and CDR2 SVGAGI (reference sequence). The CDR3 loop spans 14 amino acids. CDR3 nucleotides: TGTGCCAGCAGTTACACCGACAGGGCCAGGGTAGCTTTCTTT. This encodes CASSYTDRARVAFF.

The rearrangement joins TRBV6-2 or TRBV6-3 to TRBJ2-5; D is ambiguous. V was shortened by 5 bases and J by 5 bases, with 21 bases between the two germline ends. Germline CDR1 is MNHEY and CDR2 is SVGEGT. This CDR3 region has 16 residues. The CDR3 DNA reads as TGTGCCAGCAGTCGTACCCGGGCCCGCTCGGAGGAGACCCAGTACTTC. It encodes CASSRTRARSEETQYF.

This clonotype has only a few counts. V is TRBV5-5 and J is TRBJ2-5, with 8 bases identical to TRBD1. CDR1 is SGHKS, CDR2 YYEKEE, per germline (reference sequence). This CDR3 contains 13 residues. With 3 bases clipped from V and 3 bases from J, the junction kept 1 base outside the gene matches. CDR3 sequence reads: CASSSDREETQYF. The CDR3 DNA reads TGTGCCAGCAGCTCGGACAGGGAAGAGACCCAGTACTTC.

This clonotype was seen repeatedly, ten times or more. This chain's CDR3 is CASSPTRLEQFF. CDR3 coding DNA: TGTGCCAGCAGCCCCACTAGATTAGAGCAGTTCTTC. The V and J genes are TRBV11-2 and TRBJ2-1; D is perhaps TRBD2 (5 bases). Trimming removed 5 bases from V and 10 bases from J, with 12 bases in between. The CDR3 spans 12 residues. CDR1 is SGHAT, CDR2 FQNNGV, per germline.

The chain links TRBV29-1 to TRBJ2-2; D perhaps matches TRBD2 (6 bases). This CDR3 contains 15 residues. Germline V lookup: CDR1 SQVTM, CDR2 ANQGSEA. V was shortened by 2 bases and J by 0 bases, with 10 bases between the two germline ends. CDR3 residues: CSVEKTSPNTGELFF. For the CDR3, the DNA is TGCAGCGTTGAAAAAACTAGCCCGAACACCGGGGAGCTGTTTTTT.